A selection of T cell receptor beta chains follows, all from one sample in a study of beta chain features in type 1 diabetes. Measured with immunoSEQ multiplex PCR; TCRdb has only the in-frame clones, and not every one. This repertoire shows some 47,000 clones, just under 45% found once; its top ten account for roughly 0.13%. Specimen: stem cell memory CD4+ T cells from blood. The receptors here all came from a man younger than 45 with type 1 diabetes. Both conserved end residues are part of each CDR3. A D gene is named only where the DNA matches it firmly. Only part of the rows carry a size: once, few, many, or a class if the clone is expanded.

size	J	V	D	CDR3	DNA
few	TRBJ2-7	TRBV27	.	CASSGAVAPYEQYF	TGTGCCAGCAGCGGTGCGGTGGCACCCTACGAGCAGTACTTC
few	TRBJ2-1	TRBV18	.	CASSPLGASYNEQFF	TGTGCCAGCTCACCCCTGGGGGCTTCCTACAATGAGCAGTTCTTC
.	TRBJ2-3	TRBV27	.	CASSLLGQNTDTQYF	TGTGCCAGCAGTTTGTTGGGACAAAACACAGATACGCAGTATTTT
few	TRBJ2-5	TRBV7-9	.	CASSLALYQKETQYF	TGTGCCAGCAGCTTAGCGCTCTACCAAAAGGAGACCCAGTACTTC
.	TRBJ2-3	TRBV5-4	.	CASRGGTDTQYF	TGTGCCAGCAGGGGGGGAACAGATACGCAGTATTTT
few	TRBJ1-1	TRBV7-2	TRBD1	CASSVGTGMAFF	TGTGCCAGCAGCGTCGGGACAGGGATGGCTTTCTTT
.	TRBJ2-5	TRBV11-2	TRBD2	CASRFLAGSGETQYF	TGTGCCAGCAGGTTCCTAGCGGGATCGGGGGAGACCCAGTACTTC
.	TRBJ2-7	TRBV7-2	TRBD2	CASSLPGLADSYEQYF	TGTGCCAGCAGCCTTCCGGGACTAGCGGACTCCTACGAGCAGTACTTC
.	TRBJ2-3	TRBV27	TRBD2	CASSNPWTSGIDTQYF	TGTGCCAGCAGTAACCCATGGACTAGCGGGATAGATACGCAGTATTTT
.	TRBJ1-1	TRBV5-4	TRBD1	CASSWDRDVTEAFF	TGTGCCAGCAGCTGGGACAGGGACGTCACTGAAGCTTTCTTT
few	TRBJ2-7	TRBV29-1	TRBD2	CSARTSYEQYF	TGCAGCGCCCGGACTAGCTACGAGCAGTACTTC
.	TRBJ1-5	TRBV7-9	.	CASSLGHGGTGNQPQHF	TGTGCCAGCAGCTTAGGCCATGGGGGCACGGGCAATCAGCCCCAGCATTTT
.	TRBJ1-5	TRBV18	.	CASSPREGLSNQPQHF	TGTGCCAGCTCACCCCGGGAGGGACTTAGCAATCAGCCCCAGCATTTT
.	TRBJ1-1	TRBV25-1	.	CASSEAGRSEAFF	TGTGCCAGCAGTGAAGCGGGGAGATCTGAAGCTTTCTTT
.	TRBJ2-1	TRBV5-1	TRBD2	CASGPLASGKNEQFF	TGCGCCAGCGGGCCCCTAGCTAGCGGGAAAAATGAGCAGTTCTTC
many	TRBJ2-5	TRBV23-1	TRBD1	CASSLQGARETQYF	TGCGCCAGCAGCCTACAGGGGGCCCGAGAGACCCAGTACTTC
.	TRBJ2-7	TRBV7-2	TRBD2	CASSFREGREQYF	TGTGCCAGCAGCTTTAGGGAGGGGAGAGAGCAGTACTTC
.	TRBJ1-2	TRBV7-9	.	CASSLRGAGTF	TGTGCCAGCAGTCTTCGGGGGGCCGGCACCTTC
few	TRBJ2-3	TRBV4-3	TRBD1	CASSPGQGGRDGGTDTQYF	TGCGCCAGCAGCCCAGGACAGGGCGGGCGGGATGGGGGCACAGATACGCAGTATTTT
.	TRBJ1-2	TRBV2	.	CASTRDNLYGYTF	TGTGCCAGCACCAGGGACAACCTCTATGGCTACACCTTC
.	TRBJ2-1	TRBV7-2	.	CASRAAPTSYNEQFF	TGTGCCAGCAGAGCGGCCCCTACCTCCTACAATGAGCAGTTCTTC
few	TRBJ2-3	TRBV7-3	.	CASSSRDRPDTQYF	TGTGCCAGCAGCTCGCGGGATCGTCCAGATACGCAGTATTTT
once	TRBJ2-1	TRBV2	.	CASSPVRGDEQFF	TGTGCCAGCAGTCCCGTCAGGGGCGATGAGCAGTTCTTC
few	TRBJ2-1	TRBV30	.	CAWSRDNNEQFF	TGTGCCTGGAGTCGGGACAACAATGAGCAGTTCTTC
.	TRBJ1-2	TRBV11-1	TRBD1	CASSRLRTGDGYTF	TGTGCCAGCAGCCGCCTTAGGACAGGGGATGGCTACACCTTC
few	TRBJ2-7	TRBV5-4	.	CASSFWTGTSPYEQYF	TGTGCCAGCAGCTTCTGGACCGGGACTTCACCCTACGAGCAGTACTTC
few	TRBJ2-1	TRBV5-1	TRBD1	CASSSRQGINEQFF	TGCGCCAGCAGCTCCCGACAGGGGATAAATGAGCAGTTCTTC
.	TRBJ2-6	TRBV9	.	CASSVASPTGSGANVLTF	TGTGCCAGCAGCGTAGCCTCCCCGACAGGCTCTGGGGCCAACGTCCTGACTTTC
.	TRBJ2-3	TRBV7-8	TRBD2	CASRPSGRSGTSTDTQYF	TGTGCCAGCAGACCTAGCGGGAGGTCTGGAACTAGCACAGATACGCAGTATTTT
few	TRBJ1-1	TRBV28	TRBD1	CASSSWSGGNTEAFF	TGTGCCAGCAGTTCATGGTCAGGGGGGAACACTGAAGCTTTCTTT
.	TRBJ2-2	TRBV5-1	.	CASSSDRNTGELFF	TGCGCCAGCAGCTCCGACAGGAACACCGGGGAGCTGTTTTTT
few	TRBJ1-2	TRBV6-5	.	CASSYSSQGYYGYTF	TGTGCCAGCAGTTACTCTTCTCAGGGGTACTATGGCTACACCTTC
.	TRBJ2-5	TRBV6-6	.	CASSYAGTGETQYF	TGTGCCAGCAGTTATGCGGGGACGGGAGAGACCCAGTACTTC
.	TRBJ2-7	TRBV18	TRBD1	CASSPGTGPSEQYF	TGTGCCAGCTCACCGGGGACAGGGCCAAGCGAGCAGTACTTC
.	TRBJ2-3	TRBV10-3	.	CAISSLTSFSDTQYF	TGTGCCATCAGTTCCCTCACTAGCTTCTCAGATACGCAGTATTTT
.	TRBJ2-5	TRBV5-1	.	CASSGGGPRETQYF	TGCGCCAGCAGCGGGGGGGGCCCTCGGGAGACCCAGTACTTC
.	TRBJ2-7	TRBV2	.	CASVAYRDYEQYF	TGTGCCAGCGTAGCCTACAGGGATTACGAGCAGTACTTC
once	TRBJ2-7	TRBV20-1	.	CSARSFSEQYF	TGCAGTGCTAGGAGCTTTTCCGAGCAGTACTTC
.	TRBJ2-7	TRBV6-5	TRBD1	CASRRQGSYEQYF	TGTGCCAGCCGACGACAGGGTTCCTACGAGCAGTACTTC
few	TRBJ2-7	TRBV6-6	.	CASSFSEYYEQYF	TGTGCCAGCAGTTTTAGCGAGTACTACGAGCAGTACTTC
.	TRBJ2-7	TRBV18	.	CASSPIDGGEQYF	TGTGCCAGCTCACCAATTGACGGCGGGGAGCAGTACTTC
once	TRBJ1-1	TRBV4-1	TRBD1	CASSAGQGATEAFF	TGCGCCAGCAGCGCGGGACAGGGGGCCACTGAAGCTTTCTTT
few	TRBJ1-1	TRBV4-2	.	CASSQEGRDTEAFF	TGTGCCAGCAGCCAAGAGGGCAGGGACACTGAAGCTTTCTTT
.	TRBJ2-2	TRBV9	TRBD1	CASSVGQGDTGELFF	TGTGCCAGCAGCGTGGGACAGGGCGACACCGGGGAGCTGTTTTTT
.	TRBJ1-5	TRBV28	.	CASSFPGGANQPQHF	TGTGCCAGCAGTTTTCCGGGGGGGGCCAATCAGCCCCAGCATTTT
.	TRBJ2-1	TRBV7-8	TRBD1	CASSTRRPGTGNEQFF	TGTGCCAGCAGCACCCGAAGACCCGGGACAGGCAATGAGCAGTTCTTC
.	TRBJ1-1	TRBV5-1	TRBD1	CASSRQGTNTEAFF	TGCGCCAGCAGCCGACAGGGAACGAACACTGAAGCTTTCTTT
.	TRBJ1-2	TRBV28	TRBD1	CASSEPGQVFYGYTF	TGTGCCAGCAGTGAGCCGGGACAGGTGTTTTATGGCTACACCTTC
.	TRBJ2-1	TRBV15	.	CATSSAVYNEQFF	TGTGCCACCAGCAGTGCGGTGTACAATGAGCAGTTCTTC
.	TRBJ2-5	TRBV4-1	TRBD2	CASSQEGSSGYQETQYF	TGCGCCAGCAGCCAAGAGGGTTCTAGCGGATACCAAGAGACCCAGTACTTC
few	TRBJ2-2	TRBV19	TRBD1	CASSATGGAGGELFF	TGTGCCAGTAGTGCAACAGGGGGCGCCGGCGGGGAGCTGTTTTTT
few	TRBJ2-2	TRBV7-3	.	CASSATGLNTGELFF	TGTGCCAGCAGCGCGACAGGTTTAAACACCGGGGAGCTGTTTTTT
.	TRBJ1-1	TRBV7-9	TRBD1	CASSWSGGALDTEAFF	TGTGCCAGCAGCTGGTCAGGGGGCGCATTGGACACTGAAGCTTTCTTT
.	TRBJ1-5	TRBV6-6	.	CASSSGQLNQPQHF	TGTGCCAGCAGCTCCGGACAGCTAAATCAGCCCCAGCATTTT
.	TRBJ1-2	TRBV6-1	.	CASSDSYGYTF	TGTGCCAGTAGTGACAGCTATGGCTACACCTTC
once	TRBJ2-5	TRBV10-3	.	CAPTGSRETQYF	TGTGCCCCTACTGGGAGTCGGGAGACCCAGTACTTC